This TCR beta chain appears in the sequencing data of a study of CD8+CD57+ T cells in acquired aplastic anemia. Across the study: On average, sorted CD4+ and CD8+ cells gave approximately 3.1 ug of DNA.

Genomic DNA constituted the template upon which TCR beta VDJ and CDR3 profiling was performed. MiXCR, run by TCRdb on the reads, gives a single entry per CDR3 protein. Of around 200,000 distinct CDR3 sequences in the sample, roughly three fifths were seen once. Previously, flow cytometry had revealed CD8+CD57+ cell expansion in the patients chosen for sequencing. Every patient had severe acquired aplastic anemia. V lost 1 base, J lost 5 bases, and 6 bases stayed unmatched. Germline V gene data show CDR1 as ENHRY and CDR2 as SYGVKD. The CDR3 sequence is 15 residues long. The specimen was sorted CD4+, CD8+, or CD8+CD57+ T cells (not recorded which) from PBMCs. The J gene is TRBJ2-7, the V gene TRBV10-3; TRBD2 agrees at 9 bases. The TCR was taken from a human donor with aplastic anemia. CDR3 region: CAISELGGLADEQYF. CDR3 DNA sequence: TGTGCCATCAGTGAGTTGGGGGGACTAGCCGACGAGCAGTACTTC.